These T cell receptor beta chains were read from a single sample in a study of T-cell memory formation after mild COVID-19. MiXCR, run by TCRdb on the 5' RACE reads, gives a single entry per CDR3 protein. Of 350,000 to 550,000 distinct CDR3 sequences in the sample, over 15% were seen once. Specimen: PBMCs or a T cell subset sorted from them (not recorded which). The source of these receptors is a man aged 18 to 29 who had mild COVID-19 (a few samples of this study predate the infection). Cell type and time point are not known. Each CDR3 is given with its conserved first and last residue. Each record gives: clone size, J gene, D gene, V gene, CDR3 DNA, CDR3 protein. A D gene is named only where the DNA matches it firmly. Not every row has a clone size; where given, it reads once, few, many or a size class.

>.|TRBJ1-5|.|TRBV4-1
TGCGCCAGCAGCCAAAGATCGGGGGGGTATAGCAATCAGCCCCAGCATTTT
CASSQRSGGYSNQPQHF
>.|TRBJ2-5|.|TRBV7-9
TGTGCCAGCAGCTTACCGGACCCGTATAGGACCCAGTACTTC
CASSLPDPYRTQYF
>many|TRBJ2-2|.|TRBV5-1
TGCGCCAGCAGCGAGGACGGTCCGAACACCGGGGAGCTGTTTTTT
CASSEDGPNTGELFF
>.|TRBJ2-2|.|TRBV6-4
TGTGCCAGCAGTGTGGGACACCGCGGCACCGGGGAGCTGTTTTTT
CASSVGHRGTGELFF
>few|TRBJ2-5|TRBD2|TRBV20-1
TGCAGTGCAACTAGCGGGGGCACTGGAGAGACCCAGTACTTC
CSATSGGTGETQYF
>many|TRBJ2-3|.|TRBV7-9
TGTGCCAGCAGCGGTCGGGATACGCAGTATTTT
CASSGRDTQYF
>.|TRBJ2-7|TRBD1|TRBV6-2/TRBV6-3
TGTGCCAGCAGTCGGACAGGGGCCCTCGAGCAGTACTTC
CASSRTGALEQYF
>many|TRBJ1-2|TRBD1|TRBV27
TGTGCCAGCAGTCTACAGGGGATCGGCTATGGCTACACCTTC
CASSLQGIGYGYTF
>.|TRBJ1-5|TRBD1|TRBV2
TGTGCCAGCCGGGACAGGGGCCCTTATAGCAATCAGCCCCAGCATTTT
CASRDRGPYSNQPQHF
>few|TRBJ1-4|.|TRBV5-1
TGCGCCAGCAGCTTGGAGTGGGGGCTGGGCCGAAAACTGTTTTTT
CASSLEWGLGRKLFF